Below, 5 T cell receptor beta chains from the same sample are listed, as sequenced in a study of blood T cell repertoires in COVID-19. Using immunoSEQ multiplex PCR, the repertoire was profiled, and TCRdb retains in-frame clones only, with some absent. This table has about 240,000 clones, about 90% appearing once. The sample consisted of PBMCs or T cells enriched from blood (not recorded which). The receptors shown here come from a woman between 35 and 50 years old with acute COVID-19.

This clone was counted between two and nine times. This chain links TRBV3-1 (or the pseudogene TRBV3-2) with TRBJ2-1, with TRBD2 matching over 8 bases. The CDR3 sequence is 17 residues long. V was clipped by 4 bases and J by 6 bases; unmatched bases: 14. Looked up from germline, CDR1 is LGHDT and CDR2 is YNNKEL (reference sequence). For the CDR3, the DNA is TGTGCCAGCAGCCCCTACCGGGGAGCGGGAGCATTCAATGAGCAGTTCTTC. It is translated as CASSPYRGAGAFNEQFF.

The V gene is TRBV19, the J gene TRBJ1-4, with D tentatively TRBD1 (5 bases). The CDR3 runs 15 residues. From germline, CDR1 is LNHDA and CDR2 SQIVND (reference sequence). V lost 1 base, J lost 3 bases, and 9 bases lay in between. In nucleotides, the CDR3 is TGTGCCAGTAGTATAGTGGGGGGTGCTAATGAAAAACTGTTTTTT. Protein: CASSIVGGANEKLFF.

DNA for the CDR3: TGTGCCAGCAGCCCGGGCAGGGCCTATGGCTACACCTTC. Translating gives CASSPGRAYGYTF. The chain links TRBV27 to TRBJ1-2; possible D gene TRBD1, 5 bases. CDR1 is MNHEY, CDR2 SMNVEV, per germline (reference sequence). Trimming pared 6 bases from V and 4 bases from J, leaving 12 bases between. The CDR3 loop spans 13 amino acids.

The chain combines TRBV7-9 with TRBJ1-3; 8 bases are a match to TRBD1. The V and J ends lost 5 bases and 3 bases, in that order; junction bases with no gene match: 3. The CDR3 has 14 residues. Germline V gene data show CDR1 as SEHNR and CDR2 as FQNEAQ (reference sequence). The CDR3 DNA sequence: TGTGCCAGCAGCCCCGGGACAGGTGGAAACACCATATATTTT. Translating it yields CASSPGTGGNTIYF.

This clone is a singleton in its sample. The rearrangement links TRBV10-3 to TRBJ1-4; D might be TRBD1 (5 bases). Germline CDR1 ENHRY, CDR2 SYGVKD. The ends were cut back, 0 bases at V and 14 bases at J, with 13 bases in the middle. The CDR3 length is 13 residues. The CDR3 is CAISESLTATLFF. The CDR3 nucleotides read TGTGCCATCAGTGAGTCCCTGACAGCCACCCTGTTTTTT.